The 6 T cell receptor beta chains below all came from one sample that was sequenced in a study of immune evolution from preneoplasia to lung adenocarcinoma. Produced via immunoSEQ multiplex PCR; TCRdb's table is partial and in-frame only. Seen here are 3,700 or so clones, about 80% observed once, and the top ten hold 2.5% to 3.5%. The sample taken for sequencing was FFPE minimally invasive lung adenocarcinoma tissue. The receptors come from a person in their sixties with lung adenocarcinoma.

This chain uses TRBV19 with TRBJ2-1; 10 bases align to TRBD2. V was clipped by 6 bases and J by 12 bases; unmatched bases: 14. This CDR3 spans 15 amino acids. Per the germline V gene, CDR1 is LNHDA and CDR2 is SQIVND (reference sequence). CDR3 residues: CASSPGLAPTGGQFF. The CDR3 DNA follows: TGTGCCAGTAGCCCGGGACTAGCGCCTACCGGGGGGCAGTTCTTC.

The chain employs TRBV5-1 and TRBJ2-1, with 14 bases identical to TRBD2. Germline V gives CDR1 SGHRS, CDR2 YFSETQ. This CDR3 contains 20 residues. V dropped 1 base and J dropped 8; count of bases not matched to a gene: 17. This CDR3 is CASSLNLGLAGVGSGHEQFF. The DNA of the CDR3 is TGCGCCAGCAGCTTGAACCTGGGACTAGCGGGAGTCGGGAGTGGGCATGAGCAGTTCTTC. Together with reference TRBV5-1 and TRBJ2-1, the CDR3 gives the full variable domain: KAGVTQTPRYLIKTRGQQVTLSCSPISGHRSVSWYQQTPGQGLQFLFEYFSETQRNKGNFPGRFSGRQFSNSRSEMNVSTLELGDSALYLCASSLNLGLAGVGSGHEQFFGPGTRLTVL.

V and J are TRBV5-6 and TRBJ1-6; D is uncertain. The CDR3 runs 16 residues. Looked up from germline, CDR1 is SGHDT and CDR2 is YYEEEE. V lost 4 bases and J lost 7, with 18 bases in between. The DNA for the CDR3 is TGTGCCAGCAGCCATAGTCGAGGACTGTGGAATTCACCCCTCCACTTT. It translates to CASSHSRGLWNSPLHF.

This rearrangement joins TRBV5-1 to TRBJ2-1; the D gene is possibly TRBD2 (5 bases). Germline loops: CDR1 SGHRS, CDR2 YFSETQ. The CDR3 length is 17 residues. The V gene lost 4 bases and the J gene lost 6 bases, with 23 bases spanning the gap. The CDR3 here is CASSLGLFAGGSNEQFF. The CDR3 bases are TGCGCCAGCAGCCTGGGGTTGTTTGCGGGCGGTAGCAATGAGCAGTTCTTC.

This clone was observed a handful of times. The genes are TRBV6-5 and TRBJ2-7, with 9 nucleotides matching TRBD1. J was trimmed by 6 bases and V by 5 bases; bases with no gene match: 11. This CDR3 is built from 15 residues. Germline V CDR1 and CDR2: MNHEY, SVGAGI. This CDR3 is CASSPTGTGNSEQYF. CDR3 bases: TGTGCCAGCAGTCCCACCGGGACAGGGAATAGCGAGCAGTACTTC.

V usage is TRBV5-1 and J usage is TRBJ2-1; tentative D call: TRBD2 (6 bases). Trimming removed 0 bases from V and 7 bases from J, with 14 bases in between. CDR1 SGHRS and CDR2 YFSETQ come from the germline V gene. The CDR3 has 15 amino acids. CDR3 nucleotides: TGCGCCAGCAGCTTGGGGGGCCAGGGACTTAATGAGCAGTTCTTC. This encodes CASSLGGQGLNEQFF.